These 30 T cell receptor beta chains were all obtained from the same sample, sequenced in a study of CD4+ T cells in melanoma. Data came from immunoSEQ multiplex PCR; TCRdb stores just in-frame clones and leaves some out. The repertoire has roughly 12,000 clones, roughly two thirds of them found once; the top ten carry around 10%. Specimen: cells from a culture (not recorded whether cultured in vitro). Receptor source: a human donor with melanoma.

This clone came up once. The chain links TRBV6-6 to TRBJ1-4; TRBD1 matches at 8 bases. The CDR3 has 15 residues. The trim removed 5 bases at V and 2 bases at J, leaving 4 bases unmatched. Germline lookup yields CDR1 MNHNY and CDR2 SVGAGI (reference sequence). The CDR3 coding sequence is TGTGCCAGCAGTCAGGGGGCAGGGACTAATGAAAAACTGTTTTTT. As protein: CASSQGAGTNEKLFF.

The V call is TRBV2, the J call TRBJ2-2, with 10 bases that match TRBD2. Germline V lookup: CDR1 SNHLY, CDR2 FYNNEI. The V segment lost 3 bases and the J segment 5 bases; nucleotides outside the gene matches: 3. The CDR3 sequence is 15 residues long. The CDR3 DNA follows: TGTGCCAGCAGTGATAAACTAGCGGGGACCGGGGAGCTGTTTTTT. It specifies CASSDKLAGTGELFF.

This clone is medium-sized within its sample. The chain employs TRBV7-9 and TRBJ2-2; TRBD2 agrees at 7 bases. This CDR3 has 13 residues. V trimming: 8 bases; J trimming: 3 bases; junction bases outside the gene matches: 3. Germline V lookup: CDR1 SEHNR, CDR2 FQNEAQ (reference sequence). CDR3 bases: TGTGCCAGCTCCCGGGGGGACACCGGGGAGCTGTTTTTT. Translated, it gives CASSRGDTGELFF.

The V gene is TRBV2, the J gene TRBJ2-3; perhaps D is TRBD1 or TRBD2 (5 bases each). Trimming removed 4 bases at V and 6 bases at J, with 8 bases between. The CDR3 covers 12 residues. Germline assignment: CDR1 SNHLY and CDR2 FYNNEI. This chain's CDR3 is CASSVREDTQYF. For the CDR3, the DNA is TGTGCCAGCAGTGTCAGGGAGGATACGCAGTATTTT.

CDR3 sequence: CSVPRGGYTEAFF. The CDR3 DNA sequence: TGCAGCGTTCCGAGGGGGGGGTACACTGAAGCTTTCTTT. This rearrangement joins TRBV29-1 to TRBJ1-1; D possibly corresponds to TRBD1 (6 bases). The V end was cut by 5 bases, the J end by 3 bases, with 13 bases between. This CDR3 comprises 13 residues. CDR1 is SQVTM, CDR2 ANQGSEA, per germline.

This clone has just one count. The rearrangement joins TRBV6-5 to TRBJ2-7; unclear D gene. Per germline, CDR1 MNHEY and CDR2 SVGAGI. V was pared by 0 bases and J by 6 bases, with 15 bases between. The CDR3 has 15 amino acids. The DNA of the CDR3 is TGTGCCAGCAGTTACTCGACCTGGGCGAACGGCGAGCAGTACTTC. Its translation: CASSYSTWANGEQYF.

This clone was picked up one time. V gene TRBV6-1 combines with J gene TRBJ2-1; D is undetermined. This CDR3 is built from 12 residues. Looked up from germline, CDR1 is MNHNS and CDR2 is SASEGT. Trimming took 3 bases from V and 8 from J, leaving 8 bases between them. As DNA, the CDR3 is TGTGCCAGCAGTGATTCTTTCTATGAGCAGTTCTTC. It codes for CASSDSFYEQFF.

This chain uses TRBV27 with TRBJ1-2, with unresolved D. There are 15 residues in the CDR3. Trimming stripped 7 bases from V and 9 bases from J, with 24 bases between. Germline V gene sequence: CDR1 MNHEY, CDR2 SMNVEV (reference sequence). The CDR3 loop reads CASKLYSSSPGRYTF. CDR3 coding DNA: TGTGCCAGCAAGCTATACAGCTCCAGCCCGGGCCGCTACACCTTC.

J is TRBJ2-2 and V is TRBV2; 12 bases map to TRBD1. The CDR3 consists of 15 residues. Germline V CDR1 and CDR2: SNHLY, FYNNEI. The V segment lost 8 bases and the J segment 5 bases; nucleotides outside the gene matches: 6. The CDR3 sequence is CASGSGQGATGELFF. Here the CDR3 DNA reads TGTGCCAGCGGATCGGGACAGGGGGCGACCGGGGAGCTGTTTTTT.

Notes on this clone: One end of the junction does not line up with germline, which may come from a read error. The CDR3 DNA follows: TGTGCCGGCAGCCGGGACAGAGGAAGCTATGGCTACACCTTC. Protein sequence: CAGSRDRGSYGYTF. This chain connects TRBV11-2 to TRBJ1-2, with 7 bases that match TRBD1. CDR3 length equals 14 residues. Germline loops: CDR1 SGHAT, CDR2 FQNNGV. Full variable domain (rest looked up from reference TRBV11-2 and TRBJ1-2): EAGVAQSPRYKIIEKRQSVAFWCNPISGHATLYWYQQILGQGPKLLIQFQNNGVVDDSQLPKDRFSAERLKGVDSTLKIQPAKLEDSAVYLCAGSRDRGSYGYTFGSGTRLTVV.

The chain is built from TRBV5-8 and TRBJ2-2, with D possibly TRBD2 on 6 matching bases. The ends were cut back, 2 bases at V and 3 bases at J, with 11 bases in the middle. Germline assignment: CDR1 SGHTS and CDR2 YDEGEE. CDR3 length equals 15 residues. The CDR3 protein is CASSLRGAYTGELFF. The CDR3 nucleotides read TGTGCCAGCAGCTTACGCGGGGCCTACACCGGGGAGCTGTTTTTT. Complete variable domain (other parts from reference TRBV5-8 and TRBJ2-2): EAGVTQSPTHLIKTRGQQATLRCSPISGHTSVYWYQQALGLGLQFLLWYDEGEERNRGNFPPRFSGRQFPNYSSELNVNALELEDSALYLCASSLRGAYTGELFFGEGSRLTVL.

V and J are TRBV9 and TRBJ2-2, with D possibly matching TRBD2 (5 bases). The V end lost 5 bases, the J end lost 4 bases, and 12 bases lay between the germline ends. This CDR3 contains 14 residues. The germline V gene has CDR1 SGDLS and CDR2 YYNGEE. CDR3 nucleotide sequence: TGTGCCAGCAGAGAACCCAGCGGCACCGGGGAGCTGTTTTTT. This translates into CASREPSGTGELFF. Full variable domain (missing parts from reference TRBV9 and TRBJ2-2): DSGVTQTPKHLITATGQRVTLRCSPRSGDLSVYWYQQSLDQGLQFLIQYYNGEERAKGNILERFSAQQFPDLHSELNLSSLELGDSALYFCASREPSGTGELFFGEGSRLTVL.

V gene TRBV5-6 combines with J gene TRBJ1-5; D uncertain. The CDR3 runs to 16 residues. V was trimmed by 0 bases and J by 1 base, leaving 11 bases between them. Germline V gene lookup returns CDR1 SGHDT and CDR2 YYEEEE. As DNA, the CDR3 is TGTGCCAGCAGCTTGGGAGGGATGTGGAGCAATCAGCCCCAGCATTTT. It yields the protein CASSLGGMWSNQPQHF.

Concerning this clone: Compared with germline, one end of the junction differs, possibly owing to a read error. The genes are TRBV29-1 and TRBJ1-2; 7 bases are shared with TRBD1. The CDR3 is 13 amino acids. Per the germline V gene, CDR1 is SQVTM and CDR2 is ANQGSEA. CDR3 protein: CSFDLTGRGGYTF. CDR3 nucleotides: TGCAGCTTTGACCTGACAGGGCGTGGAGGCTACACCTTC.

This clone was counted between two and nine times. The rearrangement links TRBV18 to TRBJ1-1; 7 nucleotides align to TRBD1. Germline loops: CDR1 KGHSH, CDR2 LQKENI. The CDR3 covers 13 residues. The junction had 7 bases not matched to a gene; V was cut back by 6 bases and J by 6 bases. For the CDR3, the DNA is TGTGCCAGCTCTTCGGACAGGCCCCCTGAAGCTTTCTTT. This gives the protein CASSSDRPPEAFF.

CDR3 amino acids: CASSEWGVPGELFF. The CDR3 DNA is TGTGCCAGCAGTGAATGGGGTGTGCCCGGGGAGCTGTTTTTT. The gene calls are TRBV2 and TRBJ2-2, with D unresolved. This CDR3 spans 14 amino acids. V dropped 2 bases and J dropped 6 bases, with 10 bases sitting between them. CDR1 and CDR2 (germline): SNHLY, FYNNEI.

This clone has only a few counts. This chain uses TRBV7-2 with TRBJ1-3; unclear D gene. Trimming stripped 0 bases from V and 5 bases from J, with 8 bases between. Germline V CDR1 and CDR2: SGHTA, FQGNSA. CDR3 size: 14 residues. The CDR3 DNA reads TGTGCCAGCAGCTTAGCTGGACGGAGAAACACCATATATTTT. Translated, it gives CASSLAGRRNTIYF.

In this sample, this clone turned up a few times. The chain has TRBV7-8 and TRBJ1-1; 7 nucleotides match TRBD1. Germline CDR1 reads SGHVS; CDR2 reads FQNEAQ. V lost 5 bases, J lost 3 bases, and 9 bases stayed unmatched. This CDR3 has 15 residues. CDR3: CASSGARGDDTEAFF. CDR3 DNA sequence: TGTGCCAGCAGCGGGGCCAGGGGGGACGACACTGAAGCTTTCTTT. Together with reference TRBV7-8 and TRBJ1-1, the CDR3 gives the full variable domain: GAGVSQSPRYKVAKRGQDVALRCDPISGHVSLFWYQQALGQGPEFLTYFQNEAQLDKSGLPSDRFFAERPEGSVSTLKIQRTQQEDSAVYLCASSGARGDDTEAFFGQGTRLTVV.

This chain uses TRBV25-1 with TRBJ2-5, with 10 bases matching TRBD1. The V gene end was trimmed by 2 bases and the J gene end by 4 bases; junction bases not matched to a gene: 4. CDR1 MGHDK and CDR2 SYGVNS come from the germline V gene. CDR3 length: 15 residues. CDR3 amino acids: CASSEPGQGLETQYF. CDR3 nucleotide sequence: TGTGCCAGCAGTGAACCGGGACAGGGGTTAGAGACCCAGTACTTC.

The V gene is TRBV20-1, the J gene TRBJ1-1; D gene ambiguous. Trimming took off 5 bases at V and 10 bases at J, with 5 bases between the two ends. CDR1 and CDR2 (germline): DFQATT, SNEGSKA (reference sequence). This CDR3 comprises 8 residues. The CDR3 DNA sequence: TGCAGTGCTGGTCCAGCTTTCTTT. Its translation: CSAGPAFF.

The V and J genes are TRBV7-9 and TRBJ2-2; 8 bases map to TRBD1. J was trimmed by 4 bases and V by 5 bases; bases with no gene match: 6. CDR1 and CDR2 (germline): SEHNR, FQNEAQ (reference sequence). CDR3 size: 15 residues. DNA of the CDR3: TGTGCCAGCAGCCGGACCGGGACAGGCACCGGGGAGCTGTTTTTT. This gives the protein CASSRTGTGTGELFF.

J is TRBJ2-5 and V is TRBV7-9; 9 nucleotides line up with TRBD1. V gave up 5 bases and J gave up 5 bases; unmatched junction bases: 9. The CDR3 totals 15 residues. Germline lookup yields CDR1 SEHNR and CDR2 FQNEAQ (reference sequence). The CDR3 nucleotides read TGTGCCAGCAGCCCTCGACAGGGGGATTTCGAGACCCAGTACTTC. Residues: CASSPRQGDFETQYF.

This rearrangement joins TRBV7-3 to TRBJ2-6; no reliable D call. The V end lost 7 bases, the J end lost 0 bases, and 10 bases lay between the germline ends. The CDR3 is made up of 15 amino acids. Germline V CDR1 and CDR2: SGHTA, FQGTGA. Written as DNA, the CDR3 is TGTGCCAGCACCTTGGGTACCTCTGGGGCCAACGTCCTGACTTTC. Its translation is CASTLGTSGANVLTF.

The rearrangement joins TRBV19 to TRBJ2-7; D might be TRBD1 (6 bases). The germline V gene has CDR1 LNHDA and CDR2 SQIVND (reference sequence). V shed 3 bases and J shed 0 bases, with 15 bases lying between them. The CDR3 extends over 16 amino acids. The CDR3 region is CASSIPRGRHSYEQYF. The DNA for the CDR3 is TGTGCCAGTAGTATCCCCAGGGGCCGACACTCCTACGAGCAGTACTTC.

This clone was recorded only once. The V and J genes are TRBV18 and TRBJ1-2, with D tentatively TRBD1 (5 bases). CDR1 and CDR2 from the germline V gene are KGHSH and LQKENI. This CDR3 is built from 15 residues. V was clipped by 2 bases and J by 4 bases, with 14 bases between them. CDR3 residues: CASSPGQGGAYGYTF. The CDR3 DNA sequence: TGTGCCAGCTCACCAGGGCAGGGTGGTGCCTATGGCTACACCTTC. The whole variable domain, filled in from reference TRBV18 and TRBJ1-2, reads NAGVMQNPRHLVRRRGQEARLRCSPMKGHSHVYWYRQLPEEGLKFMVYLQKENIIDESGMPKERFSAEFPKEGPSILRIQQVVRGDSAAYFCASSPGQGGAYGYTFGSGTRLTVV.

The table lists this clone with a few counts. The rearrangement uses TRBV15 and TRBJ1-1, with unresolved D. Germline V gene data show CDR1 as LNHNV and CDR2 as YYDKDF (reference sequence). Trimming took off 4 bases at V and 7 bases at J, with 13 bases between the two ends. The CDR3 contains 13 residues. DNA for the CDR3: TGTGCCACCAGCATCTTGCGGAAGCGTGAAGCTTTCTTT. It codes for CATSILRKREAFF.

CDR3 amino acids: CASSPEWSGYGYTF. The CDR3 DNA reads as TGTGCCAGCAGCCCCGAGTGGTCTGGGTATGGCTACACCTTC. This rearrangement joins TRBV5-5 to TRBJ1-2, with D uncertain. This CDR3 is built from 14 residues. V lost 4 bases, J lost 5 bases, and 15 bases lay in between. CDR1 SGHKS and CDR2 YYEKEE come from the germline V gene (reference sequence).

V and J are TRBV29-1 and TRBJ2-5, with D possibly matching TRBD2 (5 bases). The V end lost 4 bases, the J end lost 2 bases, and 8 bases lay between the germline ends. Per germline, CDR1 SQVTM and CDR2 ANQGSEA. There are 12 residues in the CDR3. Written as DNA, the CDR3 is TGCAGCGTTGTTCTAGCACAAGAGACCCAGTACTTC. Protein sequence: CSVVLAQETQYF.

The chain has TRBV6-6 and TRBJ1-5; weak D call: TRBD1 (6 bases). CDR3 size: 16 residues. Germline V lookup: CDR1 MNHNY, CDR2 SVGAGI (reference sequence). Trimming removed 2 bases at V and 0 bases at J, with 11 bases between. The CDR3 loop reads CASSYKGGNSNQPQHF. As DNA, the CDR3 is TGTGCCAGCAGTTACAAGGGGGGTAATAGCAATCAGCCCCAGCATTTT.

The V call is TRBV2, the J call TRBJ2-7; no clear D. Germline values: CDR1 SNHLY, CDR2 FYNNEI. Trimming took off 8 bases at V and 7 bases at J, with 9 bases between the two ends. The CDR3 consists of 10 residues. CDR3 sequence (DNA): TGTGCCAGCGGAAAACGGGAGCAGTACTTC. Protein product: CASGKREQYF.